What follows describes a single TCR beta chain. These data belong to a study of T cell changes during pregnancy in multiple sclerosis. The method was immunoSEQ multiplex PCR; TCRdb's version includes in-frame clones alone and lacks a portion of them. The repertoire holds about 59,000 clones, with around 92% as singletons. The clonotype comes from a female donor with multiple sclerosis, enrolled in a pregnancy study. This sample comprised peripheral blood, obtained in the first trimester of pregnancy.

CDR3 sequence: CASSRDTYNEQFF. The CDR3 nucleotides read TGTGCCAGCAGTCGAGACACATACAATGAGCAGTTCTTC. V gene TRBV2 combines with J gene TRBJ2-1, with D uncertain. CDR3 length: 13 residues. Trimming took off 5 bases at V and 4 bases at J, with 9 bases between the two ends. CDR1 SNHLY and CDR2 FYNNEI come from the germline V gene.